A single TCR beta chain is shown here with its context. Its antigen specificity is not known. Within one base of it there is no much larger clone, and no base qualities were kept. The sample is drawn from a study of regulatory T cells in long-lasting Graves disease (dated by TCRdb to the early 2020s). The study in broad terms: Newly diagnosed Graves' disease patients had taken antithyroid drugs for less than 3 months. This study used TCR sequencing and RNA sequencing of peripheral blood to compare persistent Graves' disease patients against newly diagnosed Graves' disease patients. The study took place in China and was registered as a clinical trial. TCR sequencing covered some 13 persistent and 20 newly diagnosed Graves' disease patients, some 35 samples in total.

From the cysteine through the phenylalanine, the CDR3 covers 14 amino acids. The only DNA kept is the CDR3, 42 bases in frame from the first base. According to the germline V gene, CDR1 reads SGDLS and CDR2 reads YYNGEE. Trimmed from V: 4 bases; trimmed from J: 5 bases; junction bases lacking a gene match: 5. The sample's time point, from its label and the paper: newly diagnosed GD, antithyroid drugs for less than 3 months. For both TCR sequencing and RNA sequencing, RNA was extracted from PBMCs in TRIzol. Graves' disease was diagnosed according to American Thyroid Association guidelines. Patients for the study were recruited at an endocrinology department in Xi'an, China. Each patient gave approximately 8.8 milliliters of peripheral blood, collected in an EDTA anticoagulant tube. PBMCs were isolated by Ficoll Paque Plus density gradient separation without further T cell sorting. An Agilent 2100 Bioanalyzer and agarose gel were used to check RNA quality, and a NanoDrop 2000 was used to measure RNA concentration.

Library generation was performed with multiplex PCR. For sequencing, an Illumina HiSeq 4000 was employed. CDR3 regions were amplified by Arm-PCR with iRepertoire HTBI primers to construct TCR beta libraries. Gel purification was performed on PCR products prior to sequencing. The paper's data handling went like this. Gene usage analysis of CDR3 amino acid clonotypes used the 50 to 70 TRBV and 12 to 15 TRBJ segments found across samples. COPE and FqMerger were used to merge filtered high-quality paired reads into contigs. Contigs were aligned with BLAST to IMGT TRBV, TRBD and TRBJ reference genes, and CDR3 was defined per IMGT. Highly expanded clones were defined as clonotypes with a frequency above 0.1%. Repertoire diversity was measured by Shannon entropy, and V-J evenness by the Gini coefficient. Clonotypes shared by more than one individual were considered public. The public reads were reprocessed in TCRdb via fastp at Q25 and MiXCR, keeping in-frame beta chains. Rows with a matching CDR3 protein are joined into one entry that keeps the most common DNA and genes. These V and J calls originate from TCRdb's pipeline instead of the authors' own analysis. The sample profile shows about 420,000 distinct CDR3 sequences; about 16% of them were found once. The top ten hold about 25% of the sample.

Points the paper makes about the study in general: TRBV28, TRBJ1-2 and TRBJ2-5 were preferentially used in persistent disease, while TRBV20-1 and TRBJ2-1 were favored in newly diagnosed disease. The authors noted that the small sample size was a limitation that may lower accuracy. Lower TCR Shannon entropy and fewer highly expanded clones were observed in persistent Graves' disease patients than in newly diagnosed patients, which suggested clonal expansion. Patients with persistent disease shared more public clonotypes (about 2,900) than newly diagnosed patients did (more than 900). Only the TCR beta chain was sequenced and analyzed. Because the primary lesion, thyroid tissue, could not be accessed, the study looked at peripheral blood alone.

The same sample was also studied in work on T cells in Graves' hyperthyroidism and ophthalmopathy. Reported in the second study: A patient counted as having stable Graves' hyperthyroidism if no progression to ophthalmopathy occurred over 18 months of follow-up. Hyperthyroidism patients were newly diagnosed, had a disease duration of under 2 months, and were aged 18 to 65 years. Any patient with an uncontrolled infection, another autoimmune disease, pregnancy or lactation was excluded. Diagnoses relied on clinical symptoms, serum thyroxine and TRAb, thyroid ultrasound and orbital computed tomography. For the first round of RT-PCR on the TCR CDR3, the HTBI primer set was used together with the Qiagen OneStep RT-PCR kit. Most expanded thyroid clonotypes (frequency above 0.001) were also detected in blood, suggesting blood repertoires may reflect thyroid immune responses. Ophthalmopathy was separated from stable hyperthyroidism by a 13 V-J signature model, with around 90% sensitivity and about 84% specificity obtained in cross-validation and 80%/75% obtained in testing. In validation, the model predicted progression to ophthalmopathy with around 71% sensitivity and 72% to 85% specificity, a median of around six months before onset. To identify distinguishing TCR V-J signatures, a discovery cohort of around 100 patients was used, comprising 40 to 45 with Graves' ophthalmopathy and around 57 with stable Graves' hyperthyroidism. Whether ophthalmopathy could be predicted prospectively was tested in an independent validation cohort made up of approximately 19 hyperthyroidism patients plus 17 patients who later progressed to ophthalmopathy. The approximately 100 discovery patients were randomly split 7:3 into training and test sets. The study also compared thyroid tissue and blood T-cell repertoires from roughly six Graves' hyperthyroidism patients. After sampling, hyperthyroidism patients received methimazole starting at 30 mg daily, and ophthalmopathy patients received high-dose intravenous methylprednisolone. A second multiplex PCR round built the libraries, followed by size selection and purification. Paired-end sequencing of the libraries was performed with 100 bp reads on an Illumina HiSeq2000. SOAPnuke was used to process the raw data, throwing out any read that contained adapters or uncalled bases, had a mean Phred below 15, or lacked an exact constant-primer or identifier match. High-quality paired reads were merged with COPE v1.2.5, and unique nucleotide sequences were defined as clonotypes. Clonotypes were aligned to IMGT TRBV, TRBD and TRBJ reference segments using MiTCR v1.1. Analysis was restricted to V-J combinations with a frequency above 0.0001, which covered just over 98% of repertoires. A TCS score was defined as the ratio between F50 (clonal expansion) and ExV (chaos), using BLOSUM62-based TCRdist between CDR3 peptides within each V-J. Welch's t-statistics and random forest reduced several hundred V-J features to 13, which were used in a naive Bayes classifier (R e1071). No statistical method was used to set the sample size in advance, and investigators knew the group allocation. According to the paper, TCR Vbeta CDR3 sequencing was carried out on around 140 peripheral blood samples, which came from more than 40 ophthalmopathy, 75 to 80 hyperthyroidism and about 17 progressor patients.

The rearrangement combines TRBV9 with TRBJ2-7; 11 bases in the junction line up with TRBD1. This receptor was taken from a woman aged 18-29 years with Graves disease. Donor details come from another sample of the same person, matched by shared clones. Sequencing used peripheral blood mononuclear cells (PBMCs), obtained at new diagnosis, from a patient treated with antithyroid drugs. The nucleotide sequence is given as TGTGCCAGCAGCTTTAGGACAGGGGGCGACGAGCAGTACTTC. This is translated as CASSFRTGGDEQYF.